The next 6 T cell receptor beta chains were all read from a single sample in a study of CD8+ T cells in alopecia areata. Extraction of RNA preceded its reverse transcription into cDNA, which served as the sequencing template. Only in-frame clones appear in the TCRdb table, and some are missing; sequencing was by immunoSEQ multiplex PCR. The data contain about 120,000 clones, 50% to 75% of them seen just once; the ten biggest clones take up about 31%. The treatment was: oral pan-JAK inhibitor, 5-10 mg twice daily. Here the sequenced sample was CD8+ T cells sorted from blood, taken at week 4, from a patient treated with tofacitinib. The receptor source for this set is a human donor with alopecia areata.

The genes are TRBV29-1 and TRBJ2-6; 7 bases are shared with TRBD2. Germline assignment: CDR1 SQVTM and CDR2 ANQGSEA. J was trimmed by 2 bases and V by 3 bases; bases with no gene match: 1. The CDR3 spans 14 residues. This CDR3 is CSVDAGAGANVLTF. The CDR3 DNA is TGCAGCGTTGATGCGGGAGCTGGGGCCAACGTCCTGACTTTC.

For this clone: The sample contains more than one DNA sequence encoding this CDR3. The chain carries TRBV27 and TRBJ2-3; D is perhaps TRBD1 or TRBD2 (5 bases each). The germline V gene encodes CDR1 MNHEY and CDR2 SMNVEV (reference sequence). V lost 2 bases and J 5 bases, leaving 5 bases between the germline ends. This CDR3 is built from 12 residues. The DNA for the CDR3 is TGTGCCAGCAGTTTAGGGGGAGATACGCAGTATTTT. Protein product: CASSLGGDTQYF.

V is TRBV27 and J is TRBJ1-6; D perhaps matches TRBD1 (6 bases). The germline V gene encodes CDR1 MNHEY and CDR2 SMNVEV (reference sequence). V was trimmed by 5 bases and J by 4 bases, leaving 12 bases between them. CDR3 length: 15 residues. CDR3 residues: CASSPGQNYNSPLHF. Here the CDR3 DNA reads TGTGCCAGCAGTCCCGGACAGAATTATAATTCACCCCTCCACTTT.

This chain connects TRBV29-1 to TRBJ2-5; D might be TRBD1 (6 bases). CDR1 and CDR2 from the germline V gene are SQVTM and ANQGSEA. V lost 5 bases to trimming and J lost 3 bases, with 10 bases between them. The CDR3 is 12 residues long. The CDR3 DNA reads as TGCAGCGTTCCGGGACACGAAGAGACCCAGTACTTC. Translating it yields CSVPGHEETQYF.

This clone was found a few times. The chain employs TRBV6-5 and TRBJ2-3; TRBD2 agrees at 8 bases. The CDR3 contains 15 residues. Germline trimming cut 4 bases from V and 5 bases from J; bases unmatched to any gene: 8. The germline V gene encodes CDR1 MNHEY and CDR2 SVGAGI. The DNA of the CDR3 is TGTGCCAGCAGTTCCCGGGGGGGCGAGGGAGATACGCAGTATTTT. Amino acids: CASSSRGGEGDTQYF.

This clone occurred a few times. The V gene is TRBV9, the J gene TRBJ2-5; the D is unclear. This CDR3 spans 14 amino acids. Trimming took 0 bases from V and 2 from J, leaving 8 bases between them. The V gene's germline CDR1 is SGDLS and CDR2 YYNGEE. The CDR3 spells CASSVGHPQETQYF. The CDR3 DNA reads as TGTGCCAGCAGCGTAGGCCACCCGCAAGAGACCCAGTACTTC. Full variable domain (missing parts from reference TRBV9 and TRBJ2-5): DSGVTQTPKHLITATGQRVTLRCSPRSGDLSVYWYQQSLDQGLQFLIQYYNGEERAKGNILERFSAQQFPDLHSELNLSSLELGDSALYFCASSVGHPQETQYFGPGTRLLVL.